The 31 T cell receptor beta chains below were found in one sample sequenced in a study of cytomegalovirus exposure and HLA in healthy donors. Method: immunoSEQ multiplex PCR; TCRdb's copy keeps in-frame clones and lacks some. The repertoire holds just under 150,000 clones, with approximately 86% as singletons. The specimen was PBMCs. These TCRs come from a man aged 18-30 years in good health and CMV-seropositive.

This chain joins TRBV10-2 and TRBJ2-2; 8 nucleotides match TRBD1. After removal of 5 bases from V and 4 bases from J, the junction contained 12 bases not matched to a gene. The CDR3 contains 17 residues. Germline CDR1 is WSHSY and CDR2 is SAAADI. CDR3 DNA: TGCGCCAGCAGTCCCGGGACAGGAACCTTCTCCACCGGGGAGCTGTTTTTT. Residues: CASSPGTGTFSTGELFF.

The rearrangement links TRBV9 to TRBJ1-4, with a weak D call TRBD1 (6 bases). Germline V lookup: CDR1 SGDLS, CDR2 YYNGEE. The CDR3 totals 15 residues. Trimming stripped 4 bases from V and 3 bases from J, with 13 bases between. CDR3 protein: CASSSTGTPNEKLFF. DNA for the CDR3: TGTGCCAGCAGCTCCACCGGGACACCTAATGAAAAACTGTTTTTT.

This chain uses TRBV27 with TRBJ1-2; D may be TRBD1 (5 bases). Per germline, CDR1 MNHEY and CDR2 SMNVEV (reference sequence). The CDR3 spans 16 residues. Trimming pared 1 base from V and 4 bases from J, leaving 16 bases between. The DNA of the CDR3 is TGTGCCAGCAGTTTATACCGACAGCAGACCGCCTATGGCTACACCTTC. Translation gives CASSLYRQQTAYGYTF.

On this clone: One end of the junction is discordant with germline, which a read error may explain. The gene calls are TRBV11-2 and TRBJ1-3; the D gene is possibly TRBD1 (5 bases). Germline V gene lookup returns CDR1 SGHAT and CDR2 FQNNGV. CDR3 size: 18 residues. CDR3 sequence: CASSLNTGRTRSGNTIYF. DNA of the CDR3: TGTGCCAGCAGCTTAAATACAGGCAGGACGCGCTCTGGAAACACTATATATTTT.

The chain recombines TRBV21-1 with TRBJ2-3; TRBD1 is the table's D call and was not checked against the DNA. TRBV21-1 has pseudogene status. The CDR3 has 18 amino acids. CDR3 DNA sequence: TGTGCCACCACTTCCAGAAGGCCGGGACAGGAGATTACAGATACGCAGTATTTT. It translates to CATTSRRPGQEITDTQYF.

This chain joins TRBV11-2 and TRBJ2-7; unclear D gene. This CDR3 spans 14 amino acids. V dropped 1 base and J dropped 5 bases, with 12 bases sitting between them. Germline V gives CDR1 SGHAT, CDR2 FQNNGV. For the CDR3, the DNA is TGTGCCAGCAGCTTAGTAATAGCTCGGAACGAGCAGTACTTC. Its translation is CASSLVIARNEQYF. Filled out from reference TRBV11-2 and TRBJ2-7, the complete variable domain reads EAGVAQSPRYKIIEKRQSVAFWCNPISGHATLYWYQQILGQGPKLLIQFQNNGVVDDSQLPKDRFSAERLKGVDSTLKIQPAKLEDSAVYLCASSLVIARNEQYFGPGTRLTVT.

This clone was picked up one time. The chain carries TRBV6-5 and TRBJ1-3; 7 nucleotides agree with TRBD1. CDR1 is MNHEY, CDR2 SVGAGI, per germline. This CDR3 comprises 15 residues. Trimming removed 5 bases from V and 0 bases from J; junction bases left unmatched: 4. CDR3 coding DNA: TGTGCCAGCAGTCTGGACAGGACCTCTGGAAACACCATATATTTT. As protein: CASSLDRTSGNTIYF.

The chain's CDR3 is CASSPGPNYGYTF. As DNA, the CDR3 is TGTGCCAGCAGTCCGGGTCCTAACTATGGCTACACCTTC. The rearrangement uses TRBV6-4 and TRBJ1-2; D ambiguous. V shed 5 bases and J shed 0 bases, with 7 bases lying between them. Germline lookup yields CDR1 MRHNA and CDR2 SNTAGT. The CDR3 loop spans 13 amino acids.

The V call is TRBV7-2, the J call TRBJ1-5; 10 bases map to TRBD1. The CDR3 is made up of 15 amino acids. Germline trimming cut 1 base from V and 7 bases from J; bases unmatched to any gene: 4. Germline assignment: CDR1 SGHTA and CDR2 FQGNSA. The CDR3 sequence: CASSLGPGQGQPQHF. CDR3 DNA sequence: TGTGCCAGCAGCTTAGGCCCGGGACAGGGGCAGCCCCAGCATTTT.

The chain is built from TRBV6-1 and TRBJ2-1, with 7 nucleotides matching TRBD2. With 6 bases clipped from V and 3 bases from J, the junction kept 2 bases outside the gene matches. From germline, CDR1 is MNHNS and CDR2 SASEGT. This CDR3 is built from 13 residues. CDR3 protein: CASRRGVYNEQFF. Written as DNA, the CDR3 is TGTGCCAGCAGACGGGGGGTCTACAATGAGCAGTTCTTC.

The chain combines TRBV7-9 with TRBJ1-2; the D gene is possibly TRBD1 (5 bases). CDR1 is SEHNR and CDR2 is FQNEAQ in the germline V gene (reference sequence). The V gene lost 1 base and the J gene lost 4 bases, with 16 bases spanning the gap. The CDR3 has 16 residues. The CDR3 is CASSLDGGTSLYGYTF. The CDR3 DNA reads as TGTGCCAGCAGCTTAGATGGGGGGACTTCTCTCTATGGCTACACCTTC.

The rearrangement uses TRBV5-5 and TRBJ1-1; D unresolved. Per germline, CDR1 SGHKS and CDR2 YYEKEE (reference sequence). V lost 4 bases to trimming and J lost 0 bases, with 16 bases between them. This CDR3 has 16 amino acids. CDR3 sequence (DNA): TGTGCCAGCAGCCGGGGTGAGGGTCGGGTGAACACTGAAGCTTTCTTT. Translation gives CASSRGEGRVNTEAFF.

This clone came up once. Written as DNA, the CDR3 is TGTGCCAGCAGCTTAGCTAGCCCTCCAGGGCAGATCTATGGCTACACCTTC. It specifies CASSLASPPGQIYGYTF. This sequence joins TRBV7-9 and TRBJ1-2; D is possibly TRBD1 (5 bases). The V gene lost 0 bases and the J gene lost 4 bases, with 18 bases spanning the gap. Germline V gene lookup returns CDR1 SEHNR and CDR2 FQNEAQ (reference sequence). The CDR3 has 17 residues.

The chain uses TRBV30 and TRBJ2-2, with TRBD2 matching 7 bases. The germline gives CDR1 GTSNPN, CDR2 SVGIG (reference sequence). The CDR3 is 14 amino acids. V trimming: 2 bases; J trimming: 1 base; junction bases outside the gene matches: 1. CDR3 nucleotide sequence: TGTGCCTGGAGTTGGGGGGGGAACACCGGGGAGCTGTTTTTT. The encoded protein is CAWSWGGNTGELFF.

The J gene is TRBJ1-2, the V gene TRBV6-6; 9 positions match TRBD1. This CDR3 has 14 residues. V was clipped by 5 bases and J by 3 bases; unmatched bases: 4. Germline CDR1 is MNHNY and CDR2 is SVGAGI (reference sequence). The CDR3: CASSGTGNDYGYTF. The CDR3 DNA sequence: TGTGCCAGCAGTGGGACAGGGAACGACTATGGCTACACCTTC.

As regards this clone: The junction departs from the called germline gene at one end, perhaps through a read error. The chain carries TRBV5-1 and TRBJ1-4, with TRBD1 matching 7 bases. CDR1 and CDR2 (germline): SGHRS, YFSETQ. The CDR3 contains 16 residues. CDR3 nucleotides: TGCGCCAGCTGCTTCGGATCGGGACAGATTAATGAAAAACTGTTTTTT. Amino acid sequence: CASCFGSGQINEKLFF.

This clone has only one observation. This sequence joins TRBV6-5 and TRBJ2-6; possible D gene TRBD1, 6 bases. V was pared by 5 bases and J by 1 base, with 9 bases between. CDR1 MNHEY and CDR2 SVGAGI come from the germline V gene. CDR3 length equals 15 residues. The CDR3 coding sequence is TGTGCCAGCAGTGCCGACAGGTCTGGGGCCAACGTCCTGACTTTC. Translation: CASSADRSGANVLTF.

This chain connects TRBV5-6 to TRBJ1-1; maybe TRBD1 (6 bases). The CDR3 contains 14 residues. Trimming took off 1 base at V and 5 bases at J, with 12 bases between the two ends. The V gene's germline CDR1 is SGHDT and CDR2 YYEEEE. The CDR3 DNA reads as TGTGCCAGCAGCTTGACAGGGCCTGGGACTGAAGCTTTCTTT. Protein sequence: CASSLTGPGTEAFF.

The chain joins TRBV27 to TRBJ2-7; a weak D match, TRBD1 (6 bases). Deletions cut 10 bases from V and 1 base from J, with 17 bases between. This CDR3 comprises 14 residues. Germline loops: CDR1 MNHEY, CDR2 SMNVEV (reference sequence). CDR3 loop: CATRPLTGSYEQYF. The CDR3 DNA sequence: TGTGCCACCCGACCTCTGACAGGTTCCTACGAGCAGTACTTC.

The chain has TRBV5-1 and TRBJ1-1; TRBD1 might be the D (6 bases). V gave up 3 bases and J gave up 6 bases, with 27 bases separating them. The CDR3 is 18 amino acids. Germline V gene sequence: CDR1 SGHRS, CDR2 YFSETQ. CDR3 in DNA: TGCGCCAGCAGCTCGAGGCCCAGGGGACCCCAGGTCGGGGCTGAAGCTTTCTTT. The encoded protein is CASSSRPRGPQVGAEAFF.

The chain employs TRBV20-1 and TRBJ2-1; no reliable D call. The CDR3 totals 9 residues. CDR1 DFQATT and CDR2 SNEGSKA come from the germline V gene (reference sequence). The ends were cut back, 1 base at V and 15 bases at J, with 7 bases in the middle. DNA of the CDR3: TGCAGTGCTAGAGCGGTGTCGTTCTTC. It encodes CSARAVSFF.

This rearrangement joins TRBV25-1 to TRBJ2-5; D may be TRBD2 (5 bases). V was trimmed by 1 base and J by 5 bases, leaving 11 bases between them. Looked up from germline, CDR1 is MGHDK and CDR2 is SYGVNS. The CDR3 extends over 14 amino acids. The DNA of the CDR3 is TGTGCCAGCAGTGAATTATCCGGGAAGGAGACCCAGTACTTC. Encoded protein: CASSELSGKETQYF. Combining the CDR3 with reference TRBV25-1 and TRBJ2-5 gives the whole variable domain EADIYQTPRYLVIGTGKKITLECSQTMGHDKMYWYQQDPGMELHLIHYSYGVNSTEKGDLSSESTVSRIRTEHFPLTLESARPSHTSQYLCASSELSGKETQYFGPGTRLLVL.

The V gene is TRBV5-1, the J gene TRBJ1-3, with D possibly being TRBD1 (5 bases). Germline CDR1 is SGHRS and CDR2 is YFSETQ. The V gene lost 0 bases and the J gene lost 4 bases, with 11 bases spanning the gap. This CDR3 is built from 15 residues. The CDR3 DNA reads TGCGCCAGCAGCTTGGAGGGGTTCTCCGGAAACACCATATATTTT. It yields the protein CASSLEGFSGNTIYF.

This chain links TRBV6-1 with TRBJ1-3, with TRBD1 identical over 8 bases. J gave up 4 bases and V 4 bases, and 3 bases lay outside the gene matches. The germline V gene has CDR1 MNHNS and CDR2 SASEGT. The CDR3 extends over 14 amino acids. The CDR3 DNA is TGTGCCAGCAGTGTGACAGGGGCGGGAAACACCATATATTTT. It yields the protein CASSVTGAGNTIYF.

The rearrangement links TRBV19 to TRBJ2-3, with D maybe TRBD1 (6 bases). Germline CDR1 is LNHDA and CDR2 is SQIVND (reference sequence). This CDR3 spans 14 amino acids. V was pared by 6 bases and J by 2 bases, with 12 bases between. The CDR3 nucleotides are TGTGCCAGTAGCCACAGGGCACCCACAGATACGCAGTATTTT. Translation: CASSHRAPTDTQYF.

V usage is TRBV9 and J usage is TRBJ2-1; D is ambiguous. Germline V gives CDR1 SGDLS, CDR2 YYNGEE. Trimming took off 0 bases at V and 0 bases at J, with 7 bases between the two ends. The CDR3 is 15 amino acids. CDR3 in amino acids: CASSVGSSSYNEQFF. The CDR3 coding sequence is TGTGCCAGCAGCGTAGGGAGTTCCTCCTACAATGAGCAGTTCTTC.

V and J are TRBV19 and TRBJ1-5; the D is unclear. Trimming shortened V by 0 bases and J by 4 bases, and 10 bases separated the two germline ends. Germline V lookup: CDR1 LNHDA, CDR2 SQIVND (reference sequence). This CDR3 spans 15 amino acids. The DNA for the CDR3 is TGTGCCAGTAGTATAGATCGCGGGTATAATCAGCCCCAGCATTTT. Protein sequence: CASSIDRGYNQPQHF.

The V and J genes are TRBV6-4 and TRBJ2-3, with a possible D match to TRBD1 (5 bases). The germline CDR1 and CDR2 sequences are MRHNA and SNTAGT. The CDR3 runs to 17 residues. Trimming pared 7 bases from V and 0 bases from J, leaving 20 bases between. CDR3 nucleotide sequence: TGTGCCAGCACGAAGGACGGGCGACAGCCTAGCACAGATACGCAGTATTTT. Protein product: CASTKDGRQPSTDTQYF.

The CDR3 protein is CASGPVQGNYGYTF. CDR3 bases: TGTGCTAGTGGCCCTGTGCAGGGCAACTATGGCTACACCTTC. The gene calls are TRBV12-5 and TRBJ1-2; D is perhaps TRBD1 (5 bases). The CDR3 covers 14 residues. Trimming took off 6 bases at V and 2 bases at J, with 13 bases between the two ends. Per germline, CDR1 LGHNT and CDR2 FRNRAP.

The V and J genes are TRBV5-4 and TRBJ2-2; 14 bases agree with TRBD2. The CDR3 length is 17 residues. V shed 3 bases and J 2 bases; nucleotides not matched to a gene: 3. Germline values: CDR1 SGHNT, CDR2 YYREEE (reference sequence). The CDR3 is CASSSGLAGGNTGELFF. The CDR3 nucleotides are TGTGCCAGCAGCTCCGGACTAGCGGGAGGTAACACCGGGGAGCTGTTTTTT.

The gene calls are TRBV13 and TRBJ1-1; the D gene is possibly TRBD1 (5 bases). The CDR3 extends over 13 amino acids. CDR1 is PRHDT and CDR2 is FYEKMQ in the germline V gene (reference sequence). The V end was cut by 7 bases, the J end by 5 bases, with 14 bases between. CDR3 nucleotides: TGTGCCAGCATTCCTCGGGAGGGGACTGAAGCTTTCTTT. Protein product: CASIPREGTEAFF.